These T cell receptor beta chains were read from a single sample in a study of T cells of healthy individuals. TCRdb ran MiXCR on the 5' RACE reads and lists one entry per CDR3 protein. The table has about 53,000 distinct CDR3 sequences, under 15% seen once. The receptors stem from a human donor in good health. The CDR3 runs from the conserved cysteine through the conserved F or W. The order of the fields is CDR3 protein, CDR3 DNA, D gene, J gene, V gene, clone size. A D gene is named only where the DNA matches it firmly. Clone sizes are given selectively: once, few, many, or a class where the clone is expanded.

CASSTGTGDTEAFF TGTGCCAGTAGTACCGGGACAGGGGACACTGAAGCTTTCTTT TRBD1 TRBJ1-1 TRBV19 many
CASSIRATSNEKLFF TGTGCCAGTAGTATACGGGCAACCTCAAATGAAAAACTGTTTTTT NA TRBJ1-4 TRBV19 NA
CASSPQVPDEQFF TGTGCCAGCTCACCACAAGTCCCGGATGAGCAGTTCTTC NA TRBJ2-1 TRBV18 NA
CSVPPGGTPDTEAFF TGCAGCGTTCCACCCGGTGGGACACCCGACACTGAAGCTTTCTTT NA TRBJ1-1 TRBV29-1 NA
CASSGGDGQPQHF TGCGCCAGCAGTGGGGGAGATGGTCAGCCCCAGCATTTT NA TRBJ1-5 TRBV10-2 many
CASSLRVPPNEQFF TGTGCCAGCAGCTTGCGGGTCCCTCCCAATGAGCAGTTCTTC NA TRBJ2-1 TRBV7-2 NA
CASSFRSGRVSEKLFF TGTGCCAGCAGTTTTCGTTCGGGCAGGGTGTCCGAAAAACTGTTTTTT NA TRBJ1-4 TRBV2 NA
CASSQDLRGSSYGYTF TGCGCCAGCAGCCAAGATCTAAGGGGCAGCTCCTATGGCTACACCTTC NA TRBJ1-2 TRBV4-3 few
CASRHGRGDQPQHF TGTGCCAGTAGACATGGAAGGGGGGATCAGCCCCAGCATTTT NA TRBJ1-5 TRBV19 many
CASSPGTGNQPQHF TGTGCCAGCAGTCCCGGGACAGGCAATCAGCCCCAGCATTTT TRBD1 TRBJ1-5 TRBV6-5 many
CSARAGLNSGLNNEQFF TGCAGTGCTAGAGCAGGGCTAAATAGCGGCTTAAACAATGAGCAGTTCTTC NA TRBJ2-1 TRBV20-1 many
CSARDSKGHNSPLHF TGCAGTGCTAGAGATTCAAAGGGGCATAATTCACCCCTCCACTTT NA TRBJ1-6 TRBV20-1 NA
CASSPGQGQLGYTF TGTGCCAGCTCACCTGGACAGGGGCAACTCGGCTACACCTTC TRBD1 TRBJ1-2 TRBV18 NA
CASARWQETQYF TGTGCCAGCGCACGGTGGCAAGAGACCCAGTACTTC NA TRBJ2-5 TRBV6-2/TRBV6-3 NA
CSARGVVSTGELFF TGCAGTGCTAGAGGGGTGGTATCAACCGGGGAGCTGTTTTTT NA TRBJ2-2 TRBV20-1 few